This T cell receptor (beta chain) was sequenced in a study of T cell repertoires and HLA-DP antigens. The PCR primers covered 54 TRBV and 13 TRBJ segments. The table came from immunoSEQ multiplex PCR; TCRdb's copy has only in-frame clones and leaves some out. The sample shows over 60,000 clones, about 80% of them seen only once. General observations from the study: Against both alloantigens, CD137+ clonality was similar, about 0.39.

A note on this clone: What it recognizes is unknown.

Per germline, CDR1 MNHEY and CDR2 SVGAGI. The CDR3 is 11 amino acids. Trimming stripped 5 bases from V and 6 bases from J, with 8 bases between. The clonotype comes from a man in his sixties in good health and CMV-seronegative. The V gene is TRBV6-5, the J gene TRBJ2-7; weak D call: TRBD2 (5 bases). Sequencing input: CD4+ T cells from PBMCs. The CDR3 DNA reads TGTGCCAGCAGTGGACTTGGCGAGCAGTACGTC. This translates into CASSGLGEQYV.